This entry features one T cell receptor beta chain sequence. Germline V lookup: CDR1 MGHRA, CDR2 YSYEKL. The CDR3 is 15 residues long. With 4 bases removed from V and 1 base from J, the gap between germline ends came to 11 bases. The record originates from a study of CD8+ T cells in alopecia areata. Sequencing relied on a cDNA template that was reverse transcribed from extracted RNA. Sequencing used immunoSEQ multiplex PCR; TCRdb keeps in-frame clones, though not all of them. The sample holds some 150,000 clones, approximately 60% seen once. The sequence derives from a human donor in good health. The rearrangement links TRBV4-1 to TRBJ1-5; D not resolved. Sequences were obtained from CD8+ T cells sorted from blood. The CDR3 protein is CASSPRMGSNQPQHF. The CDR3 DNA is TGCGCCAGCAGCCCCCGAATGGGGAGCAATCAGCCCCAGCATTTT.